The subject of this entry is one TCR beta chain. The data derive from a study of T-cell reconstitution after alpha-beta-depleted transplantation in children. The TCRbeta library incorporated unique molecular identifiers. One entry per CDR3 protein results from TCRdb running MiXCR on the PCR reads. The profile covers 500,000 to 600,000 distinct CDR3 sequences, with approximately 29% appearing a single time and approximately 2.3% taken by the ten largest. The germline V gene encodes CDR1 MDHEN and CDR2 SYDVKM. CDR3 length: 13 amino acids. The V and J ends lost 3 bases and 7 bases respectively, with 12 bases between them.

The sample in question was PBMCs from the stem cell graft donor, obtained from the stem cell graft. The TCR sequence derives from a human donor who donated a stem cell graft to a child with aplastic anemia. The gene calls are TRBV28 and TRBJ1-2, with D unclear. The CDR3, as DNA: TGTGCCAGCAGTTTCCCCCTCCAAGGTGGCTACACCTTC. It codes for CASSFPLQGGYTF.